The T cell receptor beta chain described here comes from a study of shared clonotypes between healthy human individuals. About the study: There were three CD4 naive, three CD4 memory, two CD8 naive and one CD8 memory plates per donor.

Notes on this clone: The sample has other DNA sequences that encode this CDR3 too.

Clones were read by immunoSEQ multiplex PCR, and TCRdb kept only the in-frame ones, dropping some. Of about 2.2 million clones detected, around 93% appear once; the ten largest clones hold 1.5% to 2%. CD8 cells classed as naive were CD45RO-negative and positively selected for CCR7, excluding terminally differentiated effector memory CD45RA+ cells. Germline CDR1 is SGDLS and CDR2 is YYNGEE. CDR3 size: 16 residues. With 0 bases clipped from V and 0 bases from J, the junction kept 2 bases outside the gene matches. The receptor's source is a man aged 18-30 years in good health. Some clones in this sample may be carry-over from other donors' samples. Material for sequencing was naive CD8+ T cells from PBMCs. The V call is TRBV9, the J call TRBJ2-3, with 9 bases lining up with TRBD2. The DNA for the CDR3 is TGTGCCAGCAGCGTAGGACTAGCGGCTAGCACAGATACGCAGTATTTT. It codes for CASSVGLAASTDTQYF.